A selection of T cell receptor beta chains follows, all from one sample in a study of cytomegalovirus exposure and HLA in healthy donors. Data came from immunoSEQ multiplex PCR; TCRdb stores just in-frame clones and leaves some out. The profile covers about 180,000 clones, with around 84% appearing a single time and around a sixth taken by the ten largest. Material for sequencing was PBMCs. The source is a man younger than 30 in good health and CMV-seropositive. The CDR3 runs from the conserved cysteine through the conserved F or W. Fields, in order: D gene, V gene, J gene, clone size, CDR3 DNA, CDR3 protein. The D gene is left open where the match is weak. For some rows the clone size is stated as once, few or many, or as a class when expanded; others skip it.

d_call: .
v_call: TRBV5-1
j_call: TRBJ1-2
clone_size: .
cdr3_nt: TGCGCCAGCAGCTTGGATGTGTCTTCCGACTATGGCTACACCTTC
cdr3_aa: CASSLDVSSDYGYTF

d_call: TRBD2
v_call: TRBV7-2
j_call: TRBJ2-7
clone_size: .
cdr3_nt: TGTGCCAGCAGGGTGAGCGGGGGCGTCGCCTACGAGCAGTACTTC
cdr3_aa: CASRVSGGVAYEQYF

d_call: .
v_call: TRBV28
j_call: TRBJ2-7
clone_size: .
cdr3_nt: TGTGCCAGCAGCCCGCTCGGACGGGGGGCTACCTACGAGCAGTACTTC
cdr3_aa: CASSPLGRGATYEQYF

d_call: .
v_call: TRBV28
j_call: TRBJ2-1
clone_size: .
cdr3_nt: TGTGCCAGCAGTTTCACCGGGACTGCGACCAATGAGCAGTTCTTC
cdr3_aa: CASSFTGTATNEQFF

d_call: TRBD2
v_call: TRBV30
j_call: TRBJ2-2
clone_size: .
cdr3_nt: TGTGCCTGGAGTAGCGGGACTAACACCGGGGAGCTGTTTTTT
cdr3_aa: CAWSSGTNTGELFF

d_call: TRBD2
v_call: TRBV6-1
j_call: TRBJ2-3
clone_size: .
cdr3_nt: TGTGCCAGCAGTGAATTTAGCGGGGGGGGCACAGATACGCAGTATTTT
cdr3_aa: CASSEFSGGGTDTQYF

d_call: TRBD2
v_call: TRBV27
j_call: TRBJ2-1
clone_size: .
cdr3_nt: TGTGCCAGCAGGATGACTAGCACCGATGAGCAGTTCTTC
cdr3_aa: CASRMTSTDEQFF

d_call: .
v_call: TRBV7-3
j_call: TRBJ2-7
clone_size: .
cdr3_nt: TGTGCCAGCAGCTCAGGATCCAGGACGCCCAGGGCCTACGAGCAGTACTTC
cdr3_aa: CASSSGSRTPRAYEQYF

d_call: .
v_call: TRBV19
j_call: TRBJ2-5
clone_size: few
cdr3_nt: TGTGCCAGTAGAGGTGGGGCGGAGACCCAGTACTTC
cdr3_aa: CASRGGAETQYF

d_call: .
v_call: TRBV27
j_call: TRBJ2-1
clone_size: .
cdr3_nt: TGTGCCAGCAGCCGTCCGGGACTCTTCCGGAATGAGCAGTTCTTC
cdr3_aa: CASSRPGLFRNEQFF

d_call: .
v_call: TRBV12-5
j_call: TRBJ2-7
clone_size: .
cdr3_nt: TGTGCTAGTGGTTCCGCAGAGGCTTCCACCTACGAGCAGTACTTC
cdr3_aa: CASGSAEASTYEQYF

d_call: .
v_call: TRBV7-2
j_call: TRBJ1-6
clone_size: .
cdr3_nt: TGTGCCAGCAGCTTAGGAGTTGGCGGGTCACCCCTCCACTTT
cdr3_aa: CASSLGVGGSPLHF

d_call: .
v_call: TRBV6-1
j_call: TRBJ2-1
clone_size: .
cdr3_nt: TGTGCCAGCACCAAAGGAGGTGTGCAGTTCTTC
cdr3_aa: CASTKGGVQFF

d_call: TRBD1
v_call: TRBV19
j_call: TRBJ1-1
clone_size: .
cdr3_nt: TGTGCCAGTAGGGCAGGGGGAACTGAAGCTTTCTTT
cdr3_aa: CASRAGGTEAFF

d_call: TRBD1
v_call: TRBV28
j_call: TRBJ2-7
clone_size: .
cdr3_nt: TGTGCCAGCAGTGACAGGGGTCCCGTCTCCTACGAGCAGTACTTC
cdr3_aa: CASSDRGPVSYEQYF

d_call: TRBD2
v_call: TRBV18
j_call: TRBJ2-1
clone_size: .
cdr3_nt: TGTGCCAGCTCACCAAAGGGGCGGGAGAGCTCCTACAATGAGCAGTTCTTC
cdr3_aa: CASSPKGRESSYNEQFF

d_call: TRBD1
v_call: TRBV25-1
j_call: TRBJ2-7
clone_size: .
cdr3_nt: TGTGCCAGCAGTACACAGGGGGTCGGAGTGGGATCAGACGAGCAGTACTTC
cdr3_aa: CASSTQGVGVGSDEQYF

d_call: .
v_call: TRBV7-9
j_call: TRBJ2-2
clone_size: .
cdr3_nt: TGTGCCAGCAGCCCGACGGGGTGGGAGCTGTTTTTT
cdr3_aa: CASSPTGWELFF

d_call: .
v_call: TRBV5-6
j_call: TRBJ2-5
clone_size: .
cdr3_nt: TGTGCCAGCAGCTTGGAGTTATGGGCAGGTCGGGAGACCCAGTACTTC
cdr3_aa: CASSLELWAGRETQYF

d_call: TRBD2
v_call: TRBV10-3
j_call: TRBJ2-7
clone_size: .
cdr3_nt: TGTGCCACCAGGGGGGGACTAGCGGCGGAGGAGCAGTACTTC
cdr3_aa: CATRGGLAAEEQYF

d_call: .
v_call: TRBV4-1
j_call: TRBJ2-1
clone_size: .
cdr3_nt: TGCGCCAGCAGCCAAGAGGCTTGGCGGGGCAACAATGAGCAGTTCTTC
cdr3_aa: CASSQEAWRGNNEQFF

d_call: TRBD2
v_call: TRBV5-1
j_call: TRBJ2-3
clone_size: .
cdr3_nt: TGCGCCAGCAGCTTTACTGGACTAGTCCACACAGATACGCAGTATTTT
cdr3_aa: CASSFTGLVHTDTQYF

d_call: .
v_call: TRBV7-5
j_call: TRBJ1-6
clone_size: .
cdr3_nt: TGTGCCAGAAGCAATACAGGGAATACCCTCCACTTT
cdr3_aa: CARSNTGNTLHF

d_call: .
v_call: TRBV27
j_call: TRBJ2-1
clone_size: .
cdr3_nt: TGTGCCAGCAGCAGGACTCAACGATCCTACAATGAGCAGTTCTTC
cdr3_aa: CASSRTQRSYNEQFF

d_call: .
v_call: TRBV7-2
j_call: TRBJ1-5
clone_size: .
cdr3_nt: TGTGCCAGCAGCAGACCACAGGATCAGCCCCAGCATTTT
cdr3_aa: CASSRPQDQPQHF